This T cell receptor (beta chain) is drawn from a study of blood T cell repertoires in COVID-19. Assay: immunoSEQ multiplex PCR; the TCRdb copy retains only in-frame clones and omits some. Altogether 300,000 to 450,000 clones are present, approximately 89% being singletons, with the ten largest covering about 1.9%. Germline CDR1 and CDR2: SSHAT and FNYEAQ (reference sequence). The CDR3 sequence is 14 residues long. V shed 5 bases, J shed 6 bases, and the junction held 3 bases outside the gene matches. This receptor was obtained from a man aged 35 to 55 in a cohort exposed to, infected with or recovered from COVID-19 (not recorded which). This rearrangement joins TRBV7-7 to TRBJ1-4, with 10 nucleotides matching TRBD1. Sequenced material: PBMCs or T cells enriched from blood (not recorded which). The CDR3 DNA follows: TGTGCCAGCAGCCCGGGGACAGGGGATGAAAAACTGTTTTTT. Amino acids: CASSPGTGDEKLFF.